One and the same sample provided the 9 T cell receptor beta chains below, sequenced in a study of vaccination effects on CD4 cells after COVID-19. The method was immunoSEQ multiplex PCR; TCRdb's version includes in-frame clones alone and lacks a portion of them. The profile shows tens of thousands of clones, more than 60% of them singletons. Scientists isolated CD4+ T cells after a roughly ten-day culture period ended. Participants completed two doses of the BNT162b2 or mRNA-1273 vaccine. These TCRs' antigens remain unknown. The sequences come from CD4+ T cells from PBMCs cultured without peptide, collected after COVID-19 vaccination. The origin of the receptors is a human donor who received a COVID-19 vaccine.

CDR3 protein: CASSIDPGYNEQFF. The DNA of the CDR3 is TGTGCCAGTAGTATAGATCCGGGGTACAATGAGCAGTTCTTC. The rearrangement uses TRBV19 and TRBJ2-1; maybe TRBD2 (5 bases). The length of the CDR3 is 14 residues. With 0 bases removed from V and 4 bases from J, the gap between germline ends came to 7 bases. Germline V gene sequence: CDR1 LNHDA, CDR2 SQIVND (reference sequence). Drawing the rest from reference TRBV19 and TRBJ2-1, the complete variable domain is DGGITQSPKYLFRKEGQNVTLSCEQNLNHDAMYWYRQDPGQGLRLIYYSQIVNDFQKGDIAEGYSVSREKKESFPLTVTSAQKNPTAFYLCASSIDPGYNEQFFGPGTRLTVL.

This clone was found once. CDR3 loop: CASSPIGGYQETQYF. The CDR3 DNA follows: TGTGCCAGCTCACCAATCGGGGGCTACCAAGAGACCCAGTACTTC. The gene calls are TRBV18 and TRBJ2-5; D may match TRBD1 or TRBD2 (6 bases each). V shed 2 bases and J shed 0 bases, with 10 bases lying between them. The CDR3 contains 15 residues. Germline lookup yields CDR1 KGHSH and CDR2 LQKENI.

The chain employs TRBV6-5 and TRBJ1-4; D uncertain. The CDR3 totals 15 residues. V was trimmed by 2 bases and J by 0 bases, leaving 7 bases between them. Per germline, CDR1 MNHEY and CDR2 SVGAGI. In nucleotides, the CDR3 is TGTGCCAGCAGTTACAAAGGAACAACTAATGAAAAACTGTTTTTT. Translated, it gives CASSYKGTTNEKLFF.

The rearrangement uses TRBV24-1 and TRBJ1-4, with D perhaps matching TRBD1 (5 bases). V lost 4 bases and J 8 bases, leaving 10 bases between the germline ends. The CDR3 spans 13 residues. Germline CDR1 and CDR2: KGHDR and SFDVKD. CDR3 region: CATSDRRGEKLFF. The DNA for the CDR3 is TGTGCCACCAGTGACAGGCGGGGGGAAAAACTGTTTTTT.

V gene TRBV6-5 combines with J gene TRBJ1-3, with D perhaps matching TRBD1 (6 bases). Germline loops: CDR1 MNHEY, CDR2 SVGAGI. V lost 5 bases and J lost 0, with 11 bases in between. CDR3 length: 15 amino acids. The CDR3 nucleotides read TGTGCCAGCAGTACAAAACAGGGCTCTGGAAACACCATATATTTT. This codes for CASSTKQGSGNTIYF.

The chain carries TRBV18 and TRBJ2-5, with D uncertain. V was clipped by 1 base and J by 2 bases, with 5 bases between them. This CDR3 has 13 amino acids. Germline values: CDR1 KGHSH, CDR2 LQKENI. Here the CDR3 reads CASSPREQETQYF. CDR3 bases: TGTGCCAGCTCACCACGAGAGCAAGAGACCCAGTACTTC.

The genes are TRBV30 and TRBJ2-3; 8 bases match TRBD1. This CDR3 spans 16 amino acids. Trimming cost V 2 bases and J 7 bases; bases outside gene matches: 14. Germline lookup yields CDR1 GTSNPN and CDR2 SVGIG (reference sequence). The chain's CDR3 is CAWSLGIRGPGNTQYF. The CDR3, as DNA: TGTGCCTGGAGTCTTGGTATCAGGGGGCCGGGGAATACGCAGTATTTT.

This clone is a singleton in its sample. This sample includes further DNA sequences coding for the same CDR3. The chain employs TRBV5-4 and TRBJ1-3, with D tentatively TRBD1 (5 bases). The CDR3 contains 15 residues. Germline V gene lookup returns CDR1 SGHNT and CDR2 YYREEE (reference sequence). Deletions cut 4 bases from V and 0 bases from J, with 11 bases between. CDR3 DNA: TGTGCCAGCAGCCCAGCCGGGACCTCTGGAAACACCATATATTTT. This translates into CASSPAGTSGNTIYF. The whole variable domain, remainder taken from reference TRBV5-4 and TRBJ1-3, is ETGVTQSPTHLIKTRGQQVTLRCSSQSGHNTVSWYQQALGQGPQFIFQYYREEENGRGNFPPRFSGLQFPNYSSELNVNALELDDSALYLCASSPAGTSGNTIYFGEGSWLTVV.

CDR3 amino acids: CASRDRRLREDAFF. For the CDR3, the DNA is TGTGCCAGCAGGGACAGAAGACTCAGGGAAGACGCTTTCTTT. The chain couples TRBV2 to TRBJ1-1, with a tentative D call TRBD1 (6 bases). V was clipped by 6 bases and J by 11 bases, with 22 bases between them. The CDR3 has 14 residues. Per germline, CDR1 SNHLY and CDR2 FYNNEI.